The clone carrying this T cell receptor (beta chain) was detected only a few times. Its antigen remains unknown. CDR1 is DFQATT, CDR2 SNEGSKA, per germline (reference sequence). V was clipped by 2 bases and J by 0 bases, with 7 bases between them. The CDR3 has 13 residues. Time point meaning: sample taken at primary tumor resection. Whole RNA, isolated from tumor, nontumor lung or frozen PBMC, was sequenced without prior sorting. Untreated early-stage non-small cell lung cancer patients, 70 to 85 in total, were the donors. A unique molecular identifier was carried by every single TCR cDNA molecule. Each CDR3 protein gets one entry after TCRdb re-called the 5' RACE reads with MiXCR. The sample includes about 15,000 distinct CDR3 sequences, just under 8% seen only once; the top ten take about a third. The sample originates from a study of spatial heterogeneity in lung cancer. Study-level findings and limits: Resection blood, more than follow-up blood, showed ubiquitous expanded tumor TCRs.

Sequencing was performed on PBMCs, taken at surgery. The chain is built from TRBV20-1 and TRBJ2-5; weak D call: TRBD2 (5 bases). The TCR was taken from a female donor with early-stage non-small cell lung cancer. The CDR3 protein is CSARSGNQETQYF. In DNA, the CDR3 is TGCAGTGCTAGATCGGGGAACCAAGAGACCCAGTACTTC.